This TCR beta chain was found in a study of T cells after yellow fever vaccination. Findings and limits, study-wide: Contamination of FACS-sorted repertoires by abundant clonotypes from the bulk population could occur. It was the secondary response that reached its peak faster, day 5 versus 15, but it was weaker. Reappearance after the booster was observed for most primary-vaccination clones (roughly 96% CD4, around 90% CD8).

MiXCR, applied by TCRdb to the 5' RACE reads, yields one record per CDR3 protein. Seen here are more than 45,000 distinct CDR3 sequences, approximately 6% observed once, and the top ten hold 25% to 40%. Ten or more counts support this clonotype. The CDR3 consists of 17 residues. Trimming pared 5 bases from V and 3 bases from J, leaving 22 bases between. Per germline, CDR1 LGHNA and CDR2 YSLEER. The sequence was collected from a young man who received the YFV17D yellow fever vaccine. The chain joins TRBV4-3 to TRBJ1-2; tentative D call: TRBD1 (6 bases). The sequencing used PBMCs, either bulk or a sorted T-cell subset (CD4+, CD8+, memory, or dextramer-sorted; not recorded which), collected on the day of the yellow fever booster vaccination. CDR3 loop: CASSSGTGHFNYYGYTF. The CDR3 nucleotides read TGCGCCAGCAGCTCCGGGACGGGACACTTCAACTACTATGGCTACACCTTC.